The rows below give T cell receptor beta chains drawn from one sample of a study of vaccination effects on CD4 cells after COVID-19. Using immunoSEQ multiplex PCR, the repertoire was profiled, and TCRdb retains in-frame clones only, with some absent. The repertoire includes some 50,000 clones, around 80% of them detected once, and roughly 5.2% sits in the top ten. Their recognized antigens are unknown. The sample consisted of CD4+ T cells from PBMCs cultured without peptide, taken after COVID-19 vaccination. These receptors originate from a human donor who had a prior SARS-CoV-2 infection. The CDR3 runs from the conserved cysteine through the conserved F or W. Each record gives: CDR3 DNA, CDR3 protein, D gene, clone size, V gene, J gene. A D gene is named only where the DNA matches it firmly. Some rows have no size entry. The others give once, few or many, or a class for an expanded clone.

CDR3 DNA: TGTGCCAGCAGTTTATTCCCCGGGACACAAAGCTCCTATAATTCACCCCTCCACTTT
CDR3 protein: CASSLFPGTQSSYNSPLHF
D gene: .
clone size: once
V gene: TRBV27
J gene: TRBJ1-6

CDR3 DNA: TGTGCCAGCAAGTCGGGTCCTGGAAACACCATATATTTT
CDR3 protein: CASKSGPGNTIYF
D gene: .
clone size: .
V gene: TRBV6-5
J gene: TRBJ1-3

CDR3 DNA: TGCGCCAGCAGCTTGGTCCGCCCAGATACGCAGTATTTT
CDR3 protein: CASSLVRPDTQYF
D gene: .
clone size: .
V gene: TRBV5-1
J gene: TRBJ2-3

CDR3 DNA: TGCAGTGCTAGTTTGGGACCCGGGGAGCTGTTTTTT
CDR3 protein: CSASLGPGELFF
D gene: .
clone size: .
V gene: TRBV20-1
J gene: TRBJ2-2

CDR3 DNA: TGTGCCAGCAGTAGAATAGTTTTACGGGGCTACACCTTC
CDR3 protein: CASSRIVLRGYTF
D gene: .
clone size: .
V gene: TRBV12-3/TRBV12-4
J gene: TRBJ1-2

CDR3 DNA: TGTGCCAGCAGCCCTGGACAGGGAAGGTATGGCTACACCTTC
CDR3 protein: CASSPGQGRYGYTF
D gene: TRBD1
clone size: .
V gene: TRBV7-2
J gene: TRBJ1-2

CDR3 DNA: TGTGCCACCAGTGGCAGGAATTATGGCTACACCTTC
CDR3 protein: CATSGRNYGYTF
D gene: .
clone size: .
V gene: TRBV15
J gene: TRBJ1-2

CDR3 DNA: TGTGCCAGCGCCCGGACAGGGGGGCCGAGGCAGTACTTC
CDR3 protein: CASARTGGPRQYF
D gene: TRBD1
clone size: .
V gene: TRBV2
J gene: TRBJ2-7

CDR3 DNA: TGTGCCAGCAGCGGACCAGGAGGGGGGGGCCGCGGGAGGGGATACGAGCAGTACTTC
CDR3 protein: CASSGPGGGGRGRGYEQYF
D gene: TRBD2
clone size: .
V gene: TRBV2
J gene: TRBJ2-7

CDR3 DNA: TGTGCCAGTAGTCGGACCGCCATATTTCGGGAGCCCCAGCATTTT
CDR3 protein: CASSRTAIFREPQHF
D gene: .
clone size: .
V gene: TRBV19
J gene: TRBJ1-5

CDR3 DNA: TGTGCCAGCAGCTTAGATCTCCCGGGTGCTGAAGCTTTCTTT
CDR3 protein: CASSLDLPGAEAFF
D gene: .
clone size: .
V gene: TRBV11-2
J gene: TRBJ1-1

CDR3 DNA: TGTGCCAGCAGCACAACCGGGACCCAGTTTATGAACACTGAAGCTTTCTTT
CDR3 protein: CASSTTGTQFMNTEAFF
D gene: .
clone size: .
V gene: TRBV21-1
J gene: TRBJ1-1

CDR3 DNA: TGTGCCAGCGGCTATGCGCGGGCGGACGAGCAGTACTTC
CDR3 protein: CASGYARADEQYF
D gene: .
clone size: .
V gene: TRBV6-5
J gene: TRBJ2-7

CDR3 DNA: TGTGCCAGCAGCGTAACAGCTTCCGGGGCCAACGTCCTGACTTTC
CDR3 protein: CASSVTASGANVLTF
D gene: .
clone size: .
V gene: TRBV11-2
J gene: TRBJ2-6

CDR3 DNA: TGTGCCAGCAGCAAAGGACTAGCGGGGAGAGGGAATGAGCAGTTCTTC
CDR3 protein: CASSKGLAGRGNEQFF
D gene: TRBD2
clone size: few
V gene: TRBV7-6
J gene: TRBJ2-1

CDR3 DNA: TGTGCCAGTAGGGTCACCTCTAGCACAGATACGCAGTATTTT
CDR3 protein: CASRVTSSTDTQYF
D gene: .
clone size: once
V gene: TRBV19
J gene: TRBJ2-3

CDR3 DNA: TGTGCCAGCAGGGTTGGAGGACCGACCTACGAGCAGTACTTC
CDR3 protein: CASRVGGPTYEQYF
D gene: .
clone size: few
V gene: TRBV2
J gene: TRBJ2-7

CDR3 DNA: TGCGCCAGCAGCTCGCGGGACAGGGCTCCCTACGAGCAGTACTTC
CDR3 protein: CASSSRDRAPYEQYF
D gene: TRBD1
clone size: .
V gene: TRBV4-1
J gene: TRBJ2-7